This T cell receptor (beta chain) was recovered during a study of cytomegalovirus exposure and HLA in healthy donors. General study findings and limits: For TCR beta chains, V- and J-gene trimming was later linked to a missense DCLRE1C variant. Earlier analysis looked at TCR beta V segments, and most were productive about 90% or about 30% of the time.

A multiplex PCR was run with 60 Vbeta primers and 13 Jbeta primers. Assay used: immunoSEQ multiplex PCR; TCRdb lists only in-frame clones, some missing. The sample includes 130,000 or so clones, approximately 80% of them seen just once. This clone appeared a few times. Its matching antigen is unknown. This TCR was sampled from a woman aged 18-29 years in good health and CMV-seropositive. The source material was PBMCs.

Here the CDR3 DNA reads TGTGCCAGCAGCTTTAGCGGGGTCTTCCAAGAGACCCAGTACTTC. Translation gives CASSFSGVFQETQYF. V and J are TRBV2 and TRBJ2-5; 8 nucleotides match TRBD2. Germline CDR1 and CDR2: SNHLY and FYNNEI. The junction had 7 bases not matched to a gene; V was cut back by 6 bases and J by 1 base. This CDR3 region has 15 residues.